This T cell receptor (beta chain) was retrieved from a study of blood T cell repertoires in COVID-19. Study overall: Nucleic acid was either cDNA or gDNA, and it came from T cells, B-cell-depleted T cells, or PBMCs.

There are 19 residues in the CDR3. J lost 0 bases, V lost 1 base, and 10 bases had no gene match. Germline V CDR1 and CDR2: LNHDA, SQIVND (reference sequence). Sequencing was performed with immunoSEQ multiplex PCR; in TCRdb, only in-frame clones are kept and a portion is missing. The repertoire has some 230,000 clones, 75% to 90% of them found once; the top ten carry approximately 3.5%. The sequenced sample was PBMCs or T cells enriched from blood (not recorded which). The genes are TRBV19 and TRBJ1-1; 11 nucleotides match TRBD1. The clonotype was recovered from a young woman in a cohort exposed to, infected with or recovered from COVID-19 (not recorded which). The CDR3 is CASSIGGQGVIPLNTEAFF. CDR3 bases: TGTGCCAGTAGTATAGGGGGACAGGGGGTCATCCCACTGAACACTGAAGCTTTCTTT.